The clone carrying this TCR beta chain was counted at least ten times. Its antigen is not known. The data originate from a study of CD8 T cells in ankylosing spondylitis. Study-wide findings and caveats: The clones that were linked to disease were reported to be significantly enriched in matched synovial fluid samples from ankylosing spondylitis patients.

CDR3 length equals 14 residues. Losses at the gene ends were 3 bases for V and 7 bases for J; bases not matched to a gene: 4. TCRdb fed the 5' RACE reads into MiXCR, producing one record per CDR3 protein. The sample holds under 150,000 distinct CDR3 sequences, 9.3% seen once. The sequenced material came from blood, either unsorted or a sorted T cell fraction (not recorded which). This TCR came from a male donor with ankylosing spondylitis or in good health (not recorded which). The chain is built from TRBV12-3 or TRBV12-4 and TRBJ2-1; 9 nucleotides agree with TRBD2. In DNA form, the CDR3 reads TGTGCCAGCAGTTTGGCGGGAGGGTGGAATGAGCAGTTCTTC. This gives the protein CASSLAGGWNEQFF.